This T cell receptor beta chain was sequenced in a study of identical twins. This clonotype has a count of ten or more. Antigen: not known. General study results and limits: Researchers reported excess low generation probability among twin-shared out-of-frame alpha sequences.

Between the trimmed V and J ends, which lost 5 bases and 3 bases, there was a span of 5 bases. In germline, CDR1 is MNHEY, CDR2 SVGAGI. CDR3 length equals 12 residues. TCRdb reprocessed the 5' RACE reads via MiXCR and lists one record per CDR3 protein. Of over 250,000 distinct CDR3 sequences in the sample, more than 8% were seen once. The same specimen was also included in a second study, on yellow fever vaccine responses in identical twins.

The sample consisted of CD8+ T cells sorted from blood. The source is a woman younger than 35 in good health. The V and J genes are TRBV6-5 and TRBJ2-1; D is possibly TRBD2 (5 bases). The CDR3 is CASSRDYNEQFF. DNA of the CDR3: TGTGCCAGCAGTCGGGACTACAATGAGCAGTTCTTC.